These 30 T cell receptor beta chains were sequenced from one sample in a study of cytomegalovirus exposure and HLA in healthy donors. The PCR had 60 Vbeta and 13 Jbeta primers. Libraries were prepared by immunoSEQ multiplex PCR; TCRdb keeps only in-frame clonotypes and omits some of them. Among 60,000 to 75,000 clones listed, roughly 68% were seen once. Input material: PBMCs. The receptors were gathered from a woman between 45 and 60 years old in good health and CMV-seronegative.

Only a few counts were recorded for this clone. The rearrangement links TRBV18 to TRBJ1-1; D is ambiguous. The germline V and J ends were trimmed by 5 bases and 1 base, with 8 bases remaining between them. This CDR3 spans 13 amino acids. Germline V lookup: CDR1 KGHSH, CDR2 LQKENI. CDR3: CASSDQANTEAFF. DNA for the CDR3: TGTGCCAGCTCAGACCAGGCGAACACTGAAGCTTTCTTT.

The rearrangement uses TRBV7-9 and TRBJ1-4, with TRBD1 identical over 9 bases. CDR3 length equals 15 residues. CDR1 is SEHNR and CDR2 is FQNEAQ in the germline V gene (reference sequence). With V trimmed by 2 bases and J by 8 bases, 6 bases remained unmatched. The CDR3 DNA follows: TGTGCCAGCAGCTTACTCACGACAGGGGGAGAAAAACTGTTTTTT. It yields the protein CASSLLTTGGEKLFF.

The DNA for the CDR3 is TGTGCCATCAGCGTCCGGGACAGGGTTGCGGGAGGAGGCTCCTACGAGCAGTACTTC. Translating it yields CAISVRDRVAGGGSYEQYF. V is TRBV10-3 and J is TRBJ2-7; perhaps TRBD1 as D (9 bases). Germline V gene data show CDR1 as ENHRY and CDR2 as SYGVKD. Trimming took 6 bases from V and 0 from J, leaving 27 bases between them. The CDR3 loop spans 19 amino acids.

The chain employs TRBV19 and TRBJ1-4; 11 bases match TRBD1. Germline V CDR1 and CDR2: LNHDA, SQIVND (reference sequence). The CDR3 runs 16 residues. Trimming removed 10 bases from V and 1 base from J; junction bases left unmatched: 8. As DNA, the CDR3 is TGTGCCACCACCCGGGGACAGGGGGTAACTAATGAAAAACTGTTTTTT. Its translation is CATTRGQGVTNEKLFF.

The chain recombines TRBV4-2 with TRBJ1-1, with a weak D call TRBD1 (6 bases). V lost 3 bases and J 3 bases, leaving 14 bases between the germline ends. Germline V CDR1 and CDR2: LGHNA, YNFKEQ. The CDR3 covers 15 residues. The CDR3, as DNA: TGTGCCAGCAGCCAGGATGGGAGGGGGGACACTGAAGCTTTCTTT. It translates to CASSQDGRGDTEAFF.

The chain couples TRBV4-3 to TRBJ1-2; 10 nucleotides line up with TRBD1. The CDR3 has 17 residues. Trimming cost V 0 bases and J 7 bases; bases outside gene matches: 11. CDR1 is LGHNA and CDR2 is YSLEER in the germline V gene. The CDR3 here is CASSQDKGTGEGGGYTF. CDR3 sequence (DNA): TGCGCCAGCAGCCAAGATAAGGGGACAGGGGAAGGAGGTGGCTACACCTTC.

The chain recombines TRBV19 with TRBJ1-1; D remains ambiguous. Deletions cut 5 bases from V and 1 base from J, with 8 bases between. CDR3 length: 13 amino acids. CDR1 and CDR2 (germline): LNHDA, SQIVND (reference sequence). The CDR3 DNA reads TGTGCCAGTAGTCTGGCAGGGAACACTGAAGCTTTCTTT. Translated, it gives CASSLAGNTEAFF. Full variable domain (missing parts from reference TRBV19 and TRBJ1-1): DGGITQSPKYLFRKEGQNVTLSCEQNLNHDAMYWYRQDPGQGLRLIYYSQIVNDFQKGDIAEGYSVSREKKESFPLTVTSAQKNPTAFYLCASSLAGNTEAFFGQGTRLTVV.

The chain links TRBV7-9 to TRBJ2-2; a possible D gene is TRBD2 (5 bases). This CDR3 contains 14 residues. In germline, CDR1 is SEHNR, CDR2 FQNEAQ (reference sequence). V gave up 4 bases and J gave up 3 bases, with 9 bases separating them. The CDR3 here is CASSSWEHTGELFF. The CDR3 nucleotides read TGTGCCAGCAGCTCCTGGGAGCACACCGGGGAGCTGTTTTTT.

The V gene is TRBV27, the J gene TRBJ1-5, with 10 bases lining up with TRBD1. The CDR3 sequence is 19 residues long. The germline CDR1 and CDR2 sequences are MNHEY and SMNVEV (reference sequence). J lost 2 bases, V lost 5 bases, and 15 bases had no gene match. CDR3 residues: CASSRGPGTGAWGNQPQHF. The DNA for the CDR3 is TGTGCCAGCAGTAGGGGGCCCGGGACAGGGGCTTGGGGCAATCAGCCCCAGCATTTT.

This clone occurred once. This sequence joins TRBV5-1 and TRBJ2-4, with 9 bases aligning to TRBD1. Trimming cost V 1 base and J 6 bases; bases outside gene matches: 8. Germline V gives CDR1 SGHRS, CDR2 YFSETQ. This CDR3 has 16 amino acids. CDR3 coding DNA: TGCGCCAGCAGCTTGACAGGGGGCGATGGGGGAAACATTCAGTACTTC. It encodes CASSLTGGDGGNIQYF.

This clone was seen a handful of times. This chain joins TRBV19 and TRBJ2-3, with 8 bases matching TRBD1. CDR1 is LNHDA, CDR2 SQIVND, per germline (reference sequence). The V segment lost 5 bases and the J segment 5 bases; nucleotides outside the gene matches: 6. The CDR3 totals 14 residues. CDR3 sequence (DNA): TGTGCCAGTAGTGGAACGACAGGGGTAGATACGCAGTATTTT. This codes for CASSGTTGVDTQYF.

The chain carries TRBV2 and TRBJ2-1; possibly TRBD2 for D (6 bases). Trimming left V 3 bases short and J 6 bases short, with 12 bases between. Germline V gives CDR1 SNHLY, CDR2 FYNNEI. The CDR3 consists of 14 residues. CDR3 in DNA: TGTGCCAGCAGTGATGTCGGGAGATTCAATGAGCAGTTCTTC. Its protein is CASSDVGRFNEQFF. Complete variable domain (other parts from reference TRBV2 and TRBJ2-1): EPEVTQTPSHQVTQMGQEVILRCVPISNHLYFYWYRQILGQKVEFLVSFYNNEISEKSEIFDDQFSVERPDGSNFTLKIRSTKLEDSAMYFCASSDVGRFNEQFFGPGTRLTVL.

As regards this clone: Different DNA sequences within this sample yield the same CDR3. The V and J genes are TRBV9 and TRBJ2-7; 10 bases map to TRBD1. After removal of 4 bases from V and 7 bases from J, the junction contained 2 bases not matched to a gene. The CDR3 is made up of 12 amino acids. Per the germline V gene, CDR1 is SGDLS and CDR2 is YYNGEE. The CDR3 nucleotides are TGTGCCAGCAGCCCGGACAGGGGGGAGCAGTACTTC. Translated: CASSPDRGEQYF.

There are a few counts of this clone. The rearrangement joins TRBV27 to TRBJ2-2; tentatively, D is TRBD2 (6 bases). Looked up from germline, CDR1 is MNHEY and CDR2 is SMNVEV (reference sequence). V lost 5 bases and J 2 bases, leaving 12 bases between the germline ends. The CDR3 extends over 15 amino acids. This CDR3 is CASSRPGLNTGELFF. The CDR3 DNA follows: TGTGCCAGCAGTCGCCCGGGACTTAACACCGGGGAGCTGTTTTTT.

Remarks on this clone: The same CDR3 can be traced to other DNA sequences in this sample. This chain joins TRBV5-1 and TRBJ2-2; D perhaps matches TRBD2 (5 bases). This CDR3 spans 15 amino acids. The germline V and J ends were trimmed by 0 bases and 2 bases, with 8 bases remaining between them. Germline V lookup: CDR1 SGHRS, CDR2 YFSETQ. CDR3 DNA: TGCGCCAGCAGCTTGGTTCCGGGAAACACCGGGGAGCTGTTTTTT. Translated, it gives CASSLVPGNTGELFF.

The rearrangement uses TRBV7-3 and TRBJ2-1; the D gene is possibly TRBD1 (7 bases). The V and J ends lost 0 bases and 8 bases respectively, with 11 bases between them. Per germline, CDR1 SGHTA and CDR2 FQGTGA. The CDR3 totals 14 residues. Here the CDR3 reads CASSLTDRDYEQFF. The CDR3 region has the DNA TGTGCCAGCAGCTTAACCGACAGGGACTATGAGCAGTTCTTC.

This clone was detected a few times. V is TRBV6-4 and J is TRBJ1-2, with D hard to call. Germline V lookup: CDR1 MRHNA, CDR2 SNTAGT. The CDR3 is 16 amino acids. V was clipped by 1 base and J by 2 bases, with 14 bases between them. The CDR3 DNA is TGTGCCAGCAGTGACTATGAATGGCAGCGGAACTATGGCTACACCTTC. Amino acid sequence: CASSDYEWQRNYGYTF.

The genes are TRBV19 and TRBJ2-1; 7 bases align to TRBD1. Germline V CDR1 and CDR2: LNHDA, SQIVND (reference sequence). V lost 6 bases and J lost 9; bases outside the gene matches: 11. The CDR3 sequence is 14 residues long. This chain's CDR3 is CASSPGQVVSEQFF. The CDR3 DNA reads TGTGCCAGTAGCCCTGGACAGGTAGTCAGTGAGCAGTTCTTC.

The chain joins TRBV28 to TRBJ1-4; possibly TRBD1 for D (6 bases). The germline CDR1 and CDR2 sequences are MDHEN and SYDVKM. The CDR3 totals 15 residues. The V gene lost 5 bases and the J gene lost 8 bases, with 18 bases spanning the gap. CDR3 sequence (DNA): TGTGCCAGCAGTCCCACAGGGTATGACGAAGAAAAACTGTTTTTT. Its translation: CASSPTGYDEEKLFF.

The chain is built from TRBV6-4 and TRBJ1-1, with D possibly being TRBD1 (5 bases). V lost 6 bases and J 7 bases, leaving 15 bases between the germline ends. Germline V lookup: CDR1 MRHNA, CDR2 SNTAGT. CDR3 length equals 13 residues. DNA for the CDR3: TGTGCCAGCAGATCCCAGGGTTACGGTGAAGCTTTCTTT. This encodes CASRSQGYGEAFF.

This clone was counted a few times. V and J are TRBV27 and TRBJ1-2; 7 bases are shared with TRBD1. Germline lookup yields CDR1 MNHEY and CDR2 SMNVEV (reference sequence). The CDR3 covers 13 residues. The ends lost 9 bases at V and 4 bases at J; junction bases unmatched: 8. The CDR3 reads CARPTQGTYGYTF. CDR3 DNA: TGTGCCAGACCAACACAGGGGACCTATGGCTACACCTTC.

The chain links TRBV11-2 to TRBJ1-1; D is possibly TRBD1 (5 bases). V lost 6 bases and J 8 bases, leaving 16 bases between the germline ends. The germline V gene encodes CDR1 SGHAT and CDR2 FQNNGV. This CDR3 is built from 13 residues. CDR3 sequence: CASRLSGAAEAFF. The CDR3 nucleotides are TGTGCCAGCAGATTAAGTGGGGCGGCAGAAGCTTTCTTT.

This chain joins TRBV29-1 and TRBJ2-7, with TRBD1 matching over 10 bases. J was trimmed by 3 bases and V by 4 bases; bases with no gene match: 9. The CDR3 covers 15 residues. From germline, CDR1 is SQVTM and CDR2 ANQGSEA. CDR3 in amino acids: CSVAKDRGLSYEQYF. The CDR3, as DNA: TGCAGCGTTGCTAAAGACAGGGGGCTCAGCTACGAGCAGTACTTC.

The chain links TRBV4-3 to TRBJ1-2; D is perhaps TRBD1 (5 bases). CDR3 length: 15 amino acids. The germline CDR1 and CDR2 sequences are LGHNA and YSLEER. Trimming removed 1 base at V and 1 base at J, with 10 bases between. For the CDR3, the DNA is TGCGCCAGCAGCCAAGGCCTACAGGATAACTATGGCTACACCTTC. It yields the protein CASSQGLQDNYGYTF.

As DNA, the CDR3 is TGTGCCAGCAGCTCGACAGGGGATGGGTTTAATCAGCCCCAGCATTTT. Translated, it gives CASSSTGDGFNQPQHF. The chain recombines TRBV7-2 with TRBJ1-5; TRBD1 matches 8 bases. CDR3 length: 16 amino acids. With V trimmed by 4 bases and J by 4 bases, 9 bases remained unmatched. From germline, CDR1 is SGHTA and CDR2 FQGNSA.

The rearrangement links TRBV6-6 to TRBJ2-7, with a tentative D call TRBD1 (6 bases). This CDR3 has 13 residues. Germline-derived CDR1 and CDR2 are MNHNY and SVGAGI (reference sequence). With 5 bases removed from V and 2 bases from J, the gap between germline ends came to 10 bases. The DNA of the CDR3 is TGTGCCAGCAGTATACAGGGAACCTACGAGCAGTACTTC. It codes for CASSIQGTYEQYF.

This chain uses TRBV5-6 with TRBJ2-7, with 7 bases lining up with TRBD2. The CDR3 consists of 16 residues. V was pared by 4 bases and J by 5 bases, with 15 bases of the junction left unmatched. Germline values: CDR1 SGHDT, CDR2 YYEEEE. The CDR3 region is CASSRMVGAGAHEQYF. CDR3 coding DNA: TGTGCCAGCAGCCGGATGGTAGGGGCGGGAGCCCACGAGCAGTACTTC.

The chain employs TRBV4-3 and TRBJ2-3; 11 nucleotides agree with TRBD2. The CDR3 consists of 17 residues. Germline trimming cut 3 bases from V and 0 bases from J; bases unmatched to any gene: 5. The V gene's germline CDR1 is LGHNA and CDR2 YSLEER. The DNA of the CDR3 is TGCGCCAGCAGCCAGTCGGGACTAGCGGCAAGCACAGATACGCAGTATTTT. It is translated as CASSQSGLAASTDTQYF.

This clone is classed as medium-sized. This chain connects TRBV18 to TRBJ1-4, with D unclear. V dropped 1 base and J dropped 6 bases, with 6 bases sitting between them. The CDR3 runs to 13 residues. CDR1 is KGHSH and CDR2 is LQKENI in the germline V gene. The CDR3 DNA sequence: TGTGCCAGCTCACCACAACAACATGAAAAACTGTTTTTT. Translation: CASSPQQHEKLFF.

This clone was counted once. J is TRBJ1-2 and V is TRBV7-9; 12 nucleotides line up with TRBD1. The V gene end was trimmed by 5 bases and the J gene end by 5 bases; junction bases not matched to a gene: 6. Germline V lookup: CDR1 SEHNR, CDR2 FQNEAQ (reference sequence). This CDR3 region has 15 residues. The CDR3: CASSPRDRGQYGYTF. The CDR3 bases are TGTGCCAGCAGCCCCCGGGACAGGGGGCAATATGGCTACACCTTC.